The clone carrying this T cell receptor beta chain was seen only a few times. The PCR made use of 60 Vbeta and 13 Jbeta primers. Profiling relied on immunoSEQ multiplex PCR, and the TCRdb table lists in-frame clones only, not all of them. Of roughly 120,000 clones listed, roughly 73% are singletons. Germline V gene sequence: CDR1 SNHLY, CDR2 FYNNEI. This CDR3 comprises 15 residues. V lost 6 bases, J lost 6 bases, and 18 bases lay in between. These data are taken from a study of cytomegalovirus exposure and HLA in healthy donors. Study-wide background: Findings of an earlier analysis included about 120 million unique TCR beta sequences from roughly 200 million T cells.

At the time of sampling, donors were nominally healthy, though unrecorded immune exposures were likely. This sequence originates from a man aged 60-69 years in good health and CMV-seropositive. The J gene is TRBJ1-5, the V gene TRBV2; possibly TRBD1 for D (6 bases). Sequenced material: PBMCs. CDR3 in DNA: TGTGCCAGCAGCCTTGATGGGGGGGCCGGTCAGCCCCAGCATTTT. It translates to CASSLDGGAGQPQHF.